What follows are 16 T cell receptor beta chains derived from one specimen sequenced in a study of blood T cell repertoires in COVID-19. Method: immunoSEQ multiplex PCR; TCRdb's copy keeps in-frame clones and lacks some. The sample has 500,000 or so clones, 87% seen once; the top ten hold 0.7%. The source material was PBMCs or T cells enriched from blood (not recorded which). The receptors come from a woman aged 18-29 years who had recovered from COVID-19.

This clone has more than one count but fewer than ten. The chain carries TRBV7-6 and TRBJ1-6; D ambiguous. V was trimmed by 4 bases and J by 7 bases, leaving 14 bases between them. The length of the CDR3 is 15 residues. Germline CDR1 is SGHVS and CDR2 is FNYEAQ. The CDR3 DNA reads TGTGCCAGCAGCTCAGGAGGGATGGGGAATTCACCCCTCCACTTT. As protein: CASSSGGMGNSPLHF.

This chain connects TRBV12-3 or TRBV12-4 to TRBJ1-2; D possibly corresponds to TRBD1 (5 bases). V dropped 3 bases and J dropped 5 bases, with 10 bases sitting between them. CDR3 length: 13 amino acids. The CDR3 here is CASSLGRLYGYTF. The CDR3 DNA reads TGTGCCAGCAGTTTGGGGCGGCTATATGGCTACACCTTC.

The V gene is TRBV28, the J gene TRBJ1-6; TRBD1 matches at 9 bases. The CDR3 runs to 15 residues. Losses at the gene ends were 0 bases for V and 10 bases for J; bases not matched to a gene: 4. Germline V gene data show CDR1 as MDHEN and CDR2 as SYDVKM. The CDR3, as DNA: TGTGCCAGCAGTTTATGGGACAGGGGCCGGTCACCCCTCCACTTT. Translated: CASSLWDRGRSPLHF.

CDR3 residues: CASSQARQGTGEQYF. CDR3 bases: TGTGCCAGCAGCCAAGCTCGACAGGGAACGGGGGAGCAGTACTTC. This rearrangement joins TRBV3-1 (or the pseudogene TRBV3-2) to TRBJ2-7, with 7 positions matching TRBD1. The CDR3 runs 15 residues. Losses at the gene ends were 1 base for V and 7 bases for J; bases not matched to a gene: 10. Germline assignment: CDR1 LGHDT and CDR2 YNNKEL (reference sequence).

This clone was detected a few times. The chain recombines TRBV12-5 with TRBJ2-5; TRBD1 is a possible D gene (5 bases). CDR1 is LGHNT and CDR2 is FRNRAP in the germline V gene. The CDR3 totals 13 residues. The V gene lost 4 bases and the J gene lost 2 bases, with 8 bases spanning the gap. Here the CDR3 DNA reads TGTGCTAGTGGTTCGACAGTACAAGAGACCCAGTACTTC. It translates to CASGSTVQETQYF.

This clone was detected once. The chain recombines TRBV6-5 with TRBJ1-5; TRBD1 might be the D (5 bases). The V end was cut by 6 bases, the J end by 3 bases, with 15 bases between. Germline V gives CDR1 MNHEY, CDR2 SVGAGI. The CDR3 is 15 amino acids. The CDR3 region is CASRASRDSNQPQHF. In DNA form, the CDR3 reads TGTGCCAGCAGGGCATCGAGGGACTCCAATCAGCCCCAGCATTTT.

The CDR3 bases are TGTGCCAGCAGTTTAGAGCCGGGAGACAATGAGCAGTTCTTC. Its protein is CASSLEPGDNEQFF. The chain combines TRBV28 with TRBJ2-1; D perhaps matches TRBD2 (6 bases). This CDR3 has 14 residues. The germline V gene encodes CDR1 MDHEN and CDR2 SYDVKM. Deletions cut 2 bases from V and 5 bases from J, with 10 bases between. Full variable domain (missing parts from reference TRBV28 and TRBJ2-1): DVKVTQSSRYLVKRTGEKVFLECVQDMDHENMFWYRQDPGLGLRLIYFSYDVKMKEKGDIPEGYSVSREKKERFSLILESASTNQTSMYLCASSLEPGDNEQFFGPGTRLTVL.

CDR3 region: CASSVGGAPGMNTEAFF. The DNA for the CDR3 is TGTGCCAGCAGCGTAGGCGGGGCACCCGGAATGAACACTGAAGCTTTCTTT. The chain recombines TRBV9 with TRBJ1-1, with D possibly TRBD1 on 5 matching bases. Trimming shortened V by 0 bases and J by 0 bases, and 15 bases separated the two germline ends. Germline assignment: CDR1 SGDLS and CDR2 YYNGEE. The CDR3 covers 17 residues.

The chain employs TRBV20-1 and TRBJ2-3, with TRBD2 identical over 9 bases. V lost 3 bases and J lost 4; bases outside the gene matches: 8. The germline gives CDR1 DFQATT, CDR2 SNEGSKA (reference sequence). The CDR3 runs 15 residues. The CDR3 DNA reads as TGCAGTGCTAGTGGGCAGCGGGGGGTGTCAGATACGCAGTATTTT. It codes for CSASGQRGVSDTQYF.

Only one count was recorded for this clone. The J gene is TRBJ1-1, the V gene TRBV6-5; 7 nucleotides match TRBD1. Germline CDR1 is MNHEY and CDR2 is SVGAGI. Trimming removed 10 bases from V and 8 bases from J; junction bases left unmatched: 13. This CDR3 has 13 residues. The CDR3 DNA sequence: TGTGCCACTGAGCTGTGGCAGACAGGGGAAGCTTTCTTT. Translating it yields CATELWQTGEAFF.

This sequence joins TRBV5-1 and TRBJ1-2; 8 bases line up with TRBD1. The ends lost 2 bases at V and 7 bases at J; junction bases unmatched: 10. Germline V lookup: CDR1 SGHRS, CDR2 YFSETQ. The CDR3 length is 15 residues. DNA for the CDR3: TGCGCCAGCAGCTTTGGTGGACAGGGAGTTTCTGGCTACACCTTC. Translating it yields CASSFGGQGVSGYTF.

The gene calls are TRBV30 and TRBJ2-5; D remains unclear. Trimming shortened V by 0 bases and J by 5 bases, and 4 bases separated the two germline ends. CDR1 and CDR2 from the germline V gene are GTSNPN and SVGIG (reference sequence). The CDR3 has 11 amino acids. CDR3 sequence: CAWSVRETQYF. DNA of the CDR3: TGTGCCTGGAGTGTACGGGAGACCCAGTACTTC. The full variable domain, its missing parts supplied by reference TRBV30 and TRBJ2-5, is SQTIHQWPATLVQPVGSPLSLECTVEGTSNPNLYWYRQAAGRGLQLLFYSVGIGQISSEVPQNLSASRPQDRQFILSSKKLLLSDSGFYLCAWSVRETQYFGPGTRLLVL.

The DNA of the CDR3 is TGTGCCAGCAGCCAAGGGACATCGCATCAGCCCCAGCATTTT. Its translation is CASSQGTSHQPQHF. This chain uses TRBV27 with TRBJ1-5; possibly TRBD1 for D (6 bases). The V end lost 6 bases, the J end lost 5 bases, and 14 bases lay between the germline ends. There are 14 residues in the CDR3. Germline V gives CDR1 MNHEY, CDR2 SMNVEV (reference sequence).

The chain combines TRBV18 with TRBJ2-7; 12 nucleotides line up with TRBD2. Unmatched junction bases numbered 4, after V lost 2 bases and J lost 5 bases. The CDR3 has 15 amino acids. Germline CDR1 KGHSH, CDR2 LQKENI. CDR3 protein: CASSPKTSGGNEQYF. The CDR3, as DNA: TGTGCCAGCTCACCAAAGACTAGCGGGGGAAACGAGCAGTACTTC.

The genes are TRBV9 and TRBJ1-2, with a possible D match to TRBD1 (6 bases). Trimming took 0 bases from V and 6 from J, leaving 12 bases between them. CDR3 length: 14 residues. CDR1 and CDR2 (germline): SGDLS, YYNGEE. The CDR3 here is CASSVARYRDGYTF. CDR3 nucleotide sequence: TGTGCCAGCAGCGTAGCCCGATACAGGGATGGCTACACCTTC.

The CDR3 DNA follows: TGCGCCAGCACCATTTCAGGGATATCCACTGAAGCTTTCTTT. It yields the protein CASTISGISTEAFF. The rearrangement links TRBV5-1 to TRBJ1-1; tentatively, D is TRBD1 (5 bases). CDR1 is SGHRS, CDR2 YFSETQ, per germline. This CDR3 region has 14 residues. Trimming removed 6 bases at V and 4 bases at J, with 16 bases between.